This is a list of T cell receptor beta chains from one sample in a study of blood T cell repertoires in COVID-19. TCRdb keeps only in-frame clones here, not all; method: immunoSEQ multiplex PCR. The repertoire holds approximately 200,000 clones, roughly 83% seen once, with almost 6% in the top ten. The sample was peripheral blood. The receptor set was obtained from a woman aged 40 to 50 with COVID-19, enrolled during active disease. The CDR3 runs from the conserved cysteine through the conserved F or W. Fields, in order: J gene, D gene, clone size, V gene, CDR3 protein, CDR3 DNA. A D gene is named only where the DNA matches it firmly. Clone size is not always given. Where it is, it says once, few, many or a class for expanded clones.

J: TRBJ2-3
D: TRBD1
size: few
V: TRBV10-3
CDR3: CAISGGTDGTDTQYF
DNA: TGTGCCATCAGTGGGGGGACAGACGGCACAGATACGCAGTATTTT

J: TRBJ2-7
D: -
size: -
V: TRBV27
CDR3: CAIGIGEQYF
DNA: TGTGCCATCGGGATTGGAGAGCAGTACTTC

J: TRBJ1-3
D: TRBD1
size: once
V: TRBV7-9
CDR3: CASSIRGQGMMYF
DNA: TGTGCCAGCAGCATCCGGGGACAGGGAATGATGTACTTT

J: TRBJ1-2
D: TRBD1
size: many
V: TRBV6-5
CDR3: CAGGQAGFFGGYTF
DNA: TGTGCCGGCGGACAGGCGGGGTTTTTTGGTGGCTACACCTTC

J: TRBJ1-1
D: -
size: -
V: TRBV20-1
CDR3: CSAGVRAPLSAFF
DNA: TGCAGTGCTGGTGTCAGGGCCCCTCTTTCGGCTTTCTTT

J: TRBJ2-7
D: TRBD1
size: -
V: TRBV5-4
CDR3: CASSLGDRGYEQYF
DNA: TGTGCCAGCAGCTTGGGGGACAGGGGCTACGAGCAGTACTTC

J: TRBJ1-1
D: TRBD1
size: -
V: TRBV5-1
CDR3: CASRTPGGQNTEAFF
DNA: TGCGCCAGCAGGACCCCAGGGGGCCAGAACACTGAAGCTTTCTTT

J: TRBJ2-7
D: -
size: -
V: TRBV11-3
CDR3: CASSFTGSYEQYF
DNA: TGTGCCAGCAGCTTCACAGGCTCCTACGAGCAGTACTTC

J: TRBJ2-5
D: -
size: -
V: TRBV2
CDR3: CASTFRDTTYQETQYF
DNA: TGTGCCAGCACATTCCGGGACACTACGTACCAAGAGACCCAGTACTTC

J: TRBJ2-5
D: TRBD2
size: few
V: TRBV10-3
CDR3: CAISPGLAVQETQYF
DNA: TGTGCCATCAGTCCGGGACTAGCGGTACAAGAGACCCAGTACTTC

J: TRBJ1-5
D: -
size: -
V: TRBV18
CDR3: CASSPASNQPQHF
DNA: TGTGCCAGCTCACCAGCGAGCAATCAGCCCCAGCATTTT